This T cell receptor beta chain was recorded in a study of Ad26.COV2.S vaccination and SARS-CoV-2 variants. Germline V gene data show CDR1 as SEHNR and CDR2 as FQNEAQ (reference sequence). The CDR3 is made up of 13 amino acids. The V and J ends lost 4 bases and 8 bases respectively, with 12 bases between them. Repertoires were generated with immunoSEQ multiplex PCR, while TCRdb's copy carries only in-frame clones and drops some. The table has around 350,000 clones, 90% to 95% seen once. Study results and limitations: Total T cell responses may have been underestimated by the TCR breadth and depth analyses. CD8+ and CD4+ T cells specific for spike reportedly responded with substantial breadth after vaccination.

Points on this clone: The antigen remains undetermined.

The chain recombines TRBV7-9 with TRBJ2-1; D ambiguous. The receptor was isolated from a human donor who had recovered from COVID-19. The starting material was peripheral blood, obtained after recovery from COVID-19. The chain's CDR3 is CASSYRYSDEQFF. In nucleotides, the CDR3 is TGTGCCAGCAGCTATAGATACTCAGATGAGCAGTTCTTC.